A single TCR beta chain is shown here with its context. Antigen unknown. The sample, about 9.2 milliliters of peripheral blood, was drawn from each donor. Researchers isolated at least 7 million PBMCs per sample. A second PCR, run for roughly 7 to 12 cycles, used a sample-barcoded 5' primer plus a J-beta primer mix. Each cDNA molecule was tagged by a template-switch adaptor with 12 random nucleotides. TCRdb re-derived calls from the 5' RACE reads in MiXCR, one entry per CDR3 protein. The table shows about 1,800,000 distinct CDR3 sequences, with about 30% occurring only once. The trim removed 3 bases at V and 4 bases at J, leaving 8 bases unmatched. The CDR3 runs to 15 residues. Germline V gene sequence: CDR1 DFQATT, CDR2 SNEGSKA (reference sequence). The data were obtained in a study of blood T cells in healthy people across ages. Points from the study as a whole: Aged donors had fewer naive CD4+ cells and lower diversity than long-lived donors.

This clonotype was sampled from a woman aged 25-40 years in good health. Material: blood. J is TRBJ2-3 and V is TRBV20-1; 9 nucleotides align to TRBD2. The CDR3: CSARSPAGGADTQYF. The CDR3 coding sequence is TGCAGTGCTAGGAGCCCAGCGGGGGGCGCAGATACGCAGTATTTT.